The 27 T cell receptor beta chains below come from one sample, sequenced in a study of T cells after posttransplantation cyclophosphamide (TCRdb year 2016). Library preparation used the immunoSEQ multiplex PCR assay. Held by TCRdb, this immuneACCESS table contains in-frame sequences only and omits some clones. Under half of the omission traces to an unresolved V gene where checked; the cause of the rest is unknown. This sample contains tens of thousands of clones, none of which is a singleton. The ten largest clones represent 6.5% to 7% of the sample. The sequencing input was PBMCs. The receptors were sampled from a woman in her fifties or sixties in good health and a related stem cell transplant donor.

This clone was recorded many times. The CDR3 sequence: CASSLDRVSEAFF. The CDR3, as DNA: TGCGCCAGCAGCTTGGATCGGGTCTCTGAAGCTTTCTTT. The genes are TRBV5-1 and TRBJ1-1; D is unresolved. CDR1 is SGHRS, CDR2 YFSETQ, per germline. Trimming cost V 0 bases and J 6 bases, with 9 bases left between them. The CDR3 sequence is 13 residues long. Full variable domain (remainder filled in from reference TRBV5-1 and TRBJ1-1): KAGVTQTPRYLIKTRGQQVTLSCSPISGHRSVSWYQQTPGQGLQFLFEYFSETQRNKGNFPGRFSGRQFSNSRSEMNVSTLELGDSALYLCASSLDRVSEAFFGQGTRLTVV.

This clone has a count of ten or more. The V call is TRBV5-6, the J call TRBJ1-1; D perhaps matches TRBD1 (5 bases). The V end was cut by 2 bases, the J end by 4 bases, with 12 bases between. Per the germline V gene, CDR1 is SGHDT and CDR2 is YYEEEE. CDR3 length equals 14 residues. The CDR3 nucleotides read TGTGCCAGCAGCTTCGCAGGGTTCGGCACTGAAGCTTTCTTT. Translation gives CASSFAGFGTEAFF.

This clone was recorded many times. The V call is TRBV11-2, the J call TRBJ1-1, with D unresolved. The V gene's germline CDR1 is SGHAT and CDR2 FQNNGV. V lost 4 bases, J lost 4 bases, and 10 bases lay in between. The CDR3 extends over 13 amino acids. CDR3: CASSSRPTTEAFF. Here the CDR3 DNA reads TGTGCCAGCAGCTCCAGGCCGACCACTGAAGCTTTCTTT.

This clone was seen repeatedly, ten times or more. J is TRBJ1-2 and V is TRBV5-6, with D possibly matching TRBD1 (5 bases). The V end was cut by 4 bases, the J end by 7 bases, with 17 bases between. CDR3 length: 14 residues. CDR1 and CDR2 from the germline V gene are SGHDT and YYEEEE. The CDR3 loop reads CASSLWRGQGGYTF. The CDR3 DNA reads TGTGCCAGCAGCCTCTGGCGGGGTCAGGGTGGCTACACCTTC.

This clone has a count of ten or more. The rearrangement uses TRBV5-1 and TRBJ1-5; 8 bases align to TRBD1. The CDR3 covers 17 residues. Trimming cost V 0 bases and J 6 bases; bases outside gene matches: 11. The V gene's germline CDR1 is SGHRS and CDR2 YFSETQ. CDR3 region: CASSLGPMDRDIQPQHF. The CDR3 DNA follows: TGCGCCAGCAGCTTGGGCCCAATGGACAGGGATATTCAGCCCCAGCATTTT. Full variable domain (missing parts from reference TRBV5-1 and TRBJ1-5): KAGVTQTPRYLIKTRGQQVTLSCSPISGHRSVSWYQQTPGQGLQFLFEYFSETQRNKGNFPGRFSGRQFSNSRSEMNVSTLELGDSALYLCASSLGPMDRDIQPQHFGDGTRLSIL.

This clone was found many times. This rearrangement joins TRBV2 to TRBJ1-2; no clear D gene. Germline loops: CDR1 SNHLY, CDR2 FYNNEI. The CDR3 covers 13 residues. V lost 6 bases, J lost 6 bases, and 14 bases lay in between. CDR3 bases: TGTGCCAGCAGCCCTGCCGGGGTGGATGGCTACACCTTC. Protein sequence: CASSPAGVDGYTF.

Ten or more counts support this clone. V and J are TRBV27 and TRBJ2-7; TRBD1 agrees at 8 bases. Losses at the gene ends were 6 bases for V and 1 base for J; bases not matched to a gene: 5. Germline-derived CDR1 and CDR2 are MNHEY and SMNVEV (reference sequence). The CDR3 has 14 amino acids. CDR3 in DNA: TGTGCCAGCAGCCCGGACAGGGTTTCCTACGAGCAGTACTTC. This codes for CASSPDRVSYEQYF.

This clone was seen ten or more times. CDR3: CASSLGLEQYF. The CDR3 DNA reads as TGTGCCAGCAGTTTGGGGCTTGAGCAGTACTTC. J is TRBJ2-7 and V is TRBV28, with D perhaps TRBD1 (5 bases). There are 11 residues in the CDR3. Germline lookup yields CDR1 MDHEN and CDR2 SYDVKM. The V and J ends lost 3 bases and 7 bases respectively, with 7 bases between them. Full variable domain (remainder filled in from reference TRBV28 and TRBJ2-7): DVKVTQSSRYLVKRTGEKVFLECVQDMDHENMFWYRQDPGLGLRLIYFSYDVKMKEKGDIPEGYSVSREKKERFSLILESASTNQTSMYLCASSLGLEQYFGPGTRLTVT.

This clone was seen a handful of times. The rearrangement uses TRBV5-1 and TRBJ2-2; 8 positions agree with TRBD1. V lost 1 base to trimming and J lost 5 bases; unmatched junction nucleotides: 16. This CDR3 has 19 amino acids. Germline V CDR1 and CDR2: SGHRS, YFSETQ. The CDR3 region has the DNA TGCGCCAGCAGCTTGTCTTCCCGGGACAGGCTCCCAGGAACCGGGGAGCTGTTTTTT. Amino acid sequence: CASSLSSRDRLPGTGELFF.

In its sample, this clone was seen many times. The J gene is TRBJ2-7, the V gene TRBV7-9; D gene unclear. V was cut by 3 bases and J by 4 bases, with 10 bases left in between. The CDR3 sequence is 13 residues long. Germline V gene sequence: CDR1 SEHNR, CDR2 FQNEAQ (reference sequence). The CDR3 coding sequence is TGTGCCAGCAGCTTTGGGCCCCCTTACGAGCAGTACTTC. It is translated as CASSFGPPYEQYF.

J is TRBJ1-1 and V is TRBV19; 10 nucleotides match TRBD1. V lost 10 bases and J lost 4; bases outside the gene matches: 3. Germline lookup yields CDR1 LNHDA and CDR2 SQIVND (reference sequence). This CDR3 contains 12 residues. Here the CDR3 reads CAIRTGGTEAFF. The CDR3 nucleotides are TGTGCCATTCGGACAGGGGGCACTGAAGCTTTCTTT.

This clone has a count of ten or more. The chain recombines TRBV30 with TRBJ2-7; D call uncertain. V lost 0 bases and J 7 bases, leaving 22 bases between the germline ends. This CDR3 region has 16 residues. CDR1 is GTSNPN, CDR2 SVGIG, per germline (reference sequence). The CDR3 region is CAWSVGGPAGRREQYF. The CDR3 DNA reads TGTGCCTGGAGTGTAGGTGGGCCAGCCGGCCGCCGGGAGCAGTACTTC.

This clone was seen many times. J is TRBJ1-2 and V is TRBV12-3 or TRBV12-4; 9 nucleotides match TRBD1. The CDR3 consists of 14 residues. The V segment lost 5 bases and the J segment 1 base; nucleotides outside the gene matches: 2. The CDR3 DNA is TGTGCCAGCAGTCGGGACAGGGTTAACTATGGCTACACCTTC. It codes for CASSRDRVNYGYTF.

This clone was picked up a small number of times. This chain uses TRBV7-2 with TRBJ2-5; D is perhaps TRBD1 (6 bases). This CDR3 has 14 residues. The germline V and J ends were trimmed by 6 bases and 1 base, with 12 bases remaining between them. Germline CDR1 is SGHTA and CDR2 is FQGNSA. This CDR3 is CASRIRGGQETQYF. Here the CDR3 DNA reads TGTGCCAGCAGAATTCGAGGGGGCCAAGAGACCCAGTACTTC.

Many counts were recorded for this clone. The V and J genes are TRBV6-2 or TRBV6-3 and TRBJ1-1; D unresolved. V gave up 6 bases and J gave up 1 base, with 6 bases separating them. Germline CDR1 and CDR2: MNHEY and SVGEGT. The CDR3 has 12 amino acids. CDR3 sequence (DNA): TGTGCCAGCAGCTATTGGAACACTGAAGCTTTCTTT. Protein sequence: CASSYWNTEAFF.

This clone was detected ten times or more. This chain joins TRBV5-1 and TRBJ2-7, with D possibly being TRBD2 (7 bases). Between the trimmed V and J ends, which lost 3 bases and 7 bases, there was a span of 17 bases. From germline, CDR1 is SGHRS and CDR2 YFSETQ. This CDR3 contains 14 residues. CDR3 bases: TGCGCCAGCAGCTGGGGGGGGGCAGGGGAGGAGCAGTACTTC. This codes for CASSWGGAGEEQYF.

This clone has only a few counts. V and J are TRBV5-1 and TRBJ1-2; 7 bases are a match to TRBD1. V was clipped by 4 bases and J by 1 base; unmatched bases: 7. Per the germline V gene, CDR1 is SGHRS and CDR2 is YFSETQ. The CDR3 extends over 15 amino acids. The CDR3 bases are TGCGCCAGCAGCCCTGACAGGGCTGATAACTATGGCTACACCTTC. Translation gives CASSPDRADNYGYTF.

Many counts were recorded for this clone. The CDR3: CAISQGAGETYEQYF. The CDR3 DNA reads as TGTGCCATTTCCCAGGGGGCGGGAGAGACCTACGAGCAGTACTTC. This chain joins TRBV10-3 and TRBJ2-7; D may be TRBD1 (8 bases). Germline V gene data show CDR1 as ENHRY and CDR2 as SYGVKD. This CDR3 comprises 15 residues. The V end was cut by 9 bases, the J end by 2 bases, with 20 bases between.

In this sample, this clone turned up many times. The rearrangement joins TRBV11-2 to TRBJ2-1; D is unresolved. The germline CDR1 and CDR2 sequences are SGHAT and FQNNGV. The CDR3 has 13 amino acids. Trimming shortened V by 5 bases and J by 8 bases, and 13 bases separated the two germline ends. CDR3: CASSLPSTHEQFF. DNA for the CDR3: TGTGCCAGCAGCCTACCCTCTACCCATGAGCAGTTCTTC.

This clone was detected ten times or more. This chain connects TRBV6-2 or TRBV6-3 to TRBJ2-1, with TRBD1 matching 7 bases. Looked up from germline, CDR1 is MNHEY and CDR2 is SVGEGT. V lost 7 bases and J lost 2; bases outside the gene matches: 8. This CDR3 region has 15 residues. The CDR3 coding sequence is TGTGCCAGCATTACCTCCGACAGGGCCTACAATGAGCAGTTCTTC. Its protein is CASITSDRAYNEQFF.

This clone was seen at least ten times. The V and J genes are TRBV6-5 and TRBJ1-2; a possible D gene is TRBD1 (5 bases). V was shortened by 8 bases and J by 4 bases, with 20 bases between the two germline ends. CDR1 is MNHEY, CDR2 SVGAGI, per germline. This CDR3 is 15 amino acids long. CDR3 nucleotide sequence: TGTGCCAGCCTCTCCTCGACGGGACTTTTCTATGGCTACACCTTC. Amino acids: CASLSSTGLFYGYTF.

This clone was seen at least ten times. The chain employs TRBV6-6 and TRBJ2-7; D is undetermined. Trimming took off 3 bases at V and 6 bases at J, with 6 bases between the two ends. Per the germline V gene, CDR1 is MNHNY and CDR2 is SVGAGI (reference sequence). This CDR3 has 11 residues. CDR3: CASSYIREQYF. The CDR3 DNA reads as TGTGCCAGCAGTTATATCCGCGAGCAGTACTTC.

In its sample, this clone was seen many times. CDR3 sequence: CASSLKGSGLSTGELFF. In DNA form, the CDR3 reads TGTGCCAGCAGTCTAAAAGGATCAGGACTTTCTACCGGGGAGCTGTTTTTT. V is TRBV12-3 or TRBV12-4 and J is TRBJ2-2; possibly TRBD2 for D (5 bases). The V end lost 5 bases, the J end lost 5 bases, and 21 bases lay between the germline ends. The CDR3 length is 17 residues.

This clone was observed at least ten times. The chain recombines TRBV14 with TRBJ2-7; TRBD1 matches at 9 bases. With V trimmed by 2 bases and J by 2 bases, 7 bases remained unmatched. The CDR3 consists of 16 residues. Germline loops: CDR1 SGHDN, CDR2 FVKESK. CDR3 coding DNA: TGTGCCAGCAGCCAAAGGGGACAGGGTATCCCCTACGAGCAGTACTTC. Translating it yields CASSQRGQGIPYEQYF.

Many counts were recorded for this clone. This chain joins TRBV24-1 and TRBJ2-1, with 10 bases matching TRBD2. CDR1 KGHDR and CDR2 SFDVKD come from the germline V gene. The CDR3 extends over 16 amino acids. With 4 bases clipped from V and 5 bases from J, the junction kept 7 bases outside the gene matches. CDR3 loop: CATSDPPSGRDNEQFF. CDR3 nucleotide sequence: TGTGCCACCAGTGACCCCCCCAGCGGGAGGGACAATGAGCAGTTCTTC.

In this sample, this clone turned up many times. V gene TRBV19 combines with J gene TRBJ1-2; 9 bases align to TRBD1. V was clipped by 3 bases and J by 7 bases; unmatched bases: 9. Germline CDR1 is LNHDA and CDR2 is SQIVND (reference sequence). The CDR3 covers 15 residues. Written as DNA, the CDR3 is TGTGCCAGTAGTATCCTCCGGGACAGGGACACTGGCTACACCTTC. Protein: CASSILRDRDTGYTF. Variable domain in full (rest from reference TRBV19 and TRBJ1-2): DGGITQSPKYLFRKEGQNVTLSCEQNLNHDAMYWYRQDPGQGLRLIYYSQIVNDFQKGDIAEGYSVSREKKESFPLTVTSAQKNPTAFYLCASSILRDRDTGYTFGSGTRLTVV.

This clone was seen many times. The chain employs TRBV13 and TRBJ1-2; the D is unclear. The CDR3 is 16 residues long. CDR1 is PRHDT, CDR2 FYEKMQ, per germline (reference sequence). V was clipped by 7 bases and J by 3 bases, with 21 bases between them. The CDR3 spells CASTSLVVSADYGYTF. The CDR3 DNA is TGTGCCAGCACCTCCTTAGTTGTCTCTGCGGACTATGGCTACACCTTC.